This is a list of T cell receptor beta chains from one sample in a study of T-cell reconstitution after alpha-beta-depleted transplantation in children. TCRdb ran MiXCR on the PCR reads and lists one entry per CDR3 protein. The sample consists of fewer than 450,000 distinct CDR3 sequences, about a sixth of them appearing once. Sequenced material: PBMCs, mostly from graft donor cells, taken 360 days after TCRalphabeta/CD19-depleted stem cell transplant. These receptors were obtained from a male patient aged 2-15 years who had a stem cell transplant for acute lymphoblastic leukemia, so the T cells may come from the graft donor. Both conserved end residues are part of each CDR3. The D gene is left open where the match is weak. Rows may omit the clone size; those that give it use once, few, many or a size class.

TRBV7-8	17	few	TRBJ2-5	.	TGTGCCAGCAGCCAGGGCCATTATTTGACAGGCGAAGAGACCCAGTACTTC	CASSQGHYLTGEETQYF
TRBV20-1	12	few	TRBJ2-3	.	TGCAGTGCTAGCATCCTCACAGATACGCAGTATTTT	CSASILTDTQYF
TRBV7-9	16	.	TRBJ2-7	TRBD1	TGTGCCAGCAGCACCTACTACCGGACAGGGATACGCGAGCAGTACTTC	CASSTYYRTGIREQYF
TRBV7-8	14	few	TRBJ2-2	.	TGTGCCAGCAGCTTACAGTCCCGGGGCGGGGAGCTGTTTTTT	CASSLQSRGGELFF
TRBV29-1	13	few	TRBJ1-1	.	TGCAGCGTTGGAGGGATCATCCCCACTGAAGCTTTCTTT	CSVGGIIPTEAFF
TRBV28	15	many	TRBJ2-2	.	TGTGCCAGCAGTTTATCGGTTTCTAAGCGCGGGGAGCTGTTTTTT	CASSLSVSKRGELFF
TRBV12-3/TRBV12-4	15	few	TRBJ2-2	.	TGTGCCAGCAGTTTAACGGGATGGGCCCCCGGGGAGCTGTTTTTT	CASSLTGWAPGELFF
TRBV28	12	few	TRBJ2-7	.	TGTGCCAGCAGCCGAACAGGTCCTGACGAGTACTTC	CASSRTGPDEYF
TRBV6-2/TRBV6-3	19	.	TRBJ2-3	TRBD2	TGTGCCAGCAGTTACCCTCTTCTAGCGGGGGGCCTGAGGACAGATACGCAGTATTTT	CASSYPLLAGGLRTDTQYF
TRBV10-3	16	few	TRBJ2-5	TRBD2	TGTGCCATCAGTTTTTCGTTAGCGGGAGTAGGAGAGACCCAGTACTTC	CAISFSLAGVGETQYF
TRBV12-3/TRBV12-4	15	few	TRBJ1-1	.	TGTGCCAGCAGCCCACAGGGATACGCCGCCACTGAAGCTTTCTTT	CASSPQGYAATEAFF
TRBV28	13	many	TRBJ2-3	.	TGTGCCAGCAGCTCCGCGACTGTAGATACGCAGTATTTT	CASSSATVDTQYF
TRBV27	14	few	TRBJ2-7	TRBD2	TGTGCCAGCAGTGCACTAGCGGGCACCTACGAGCAGTACTTC	CASSALAGTYEQYF
TRBV6-2/TRBV6-3	18	.	TRBJ2-5	TRBD1	TGTGCCAGCAGTTACTCCTATGCCAACAGGGGTGTCCAAGAGACCCAGTACTTC	CASSYSYANRGVQETQYF
TRBV5-1	13	.	TRBJ2-5	.	TGCGCCAGCAGCTTGGGCCCATTAGAGACCCAGTACTTC	CASSLGPLETQYF
TRBV6-2/TRBV6-3	15	few	TRBJ2-7	.	TGTGCCAGCAGATACAGACAGGGAGGGACCTACGAGCAGTACTTC	CASRYRQGGTYEQYF
TRBV5-1	17	.	TRBJ2-1	TRBD2	TGCGCCAGCAGCGTGGGACTAGCCCTAACCCCCTACAATGAGCAGTTCTTC	CASSVGLALTPYNEQFF
TRBV10-3	14	.	TRBJ2-1	TRBD1	TGTGCCATCAAGCCGGGACAGGGAAACAATGAGCAGTTCTTC	CAIKPGQGNNEQFF
TRBV5-1	15	.	TRBJ1-6	.	TGCGCCAGCAGCTTGGAGGGGCAGCGTAATTCACCCCTCCACTTT	CASSLEGQRNSPLHF
TRBV25-1	18	many	TRBJ2-7	TRBD2	TGTGCCAGCAGTGAATCCCCCTGGACTAGCGGGGTCTCCTACGAGCAGTACTTC	CASSESPWTSGVSYEQYF
TRBV11-2	15	few	TRBJ2-5	TRBD2	TGTGCCAGCAGCCGGACTAGCGGGAGGGCGGAGACCCAGTACTTC	CASSRTSGRAETQYF
TRBV13	18	few	TRBJ2-1	.	TGTGCCAGCAGCTTGAGTGGAGGGAGGATCTCACTTAAGGATGAGCAGTTCTTC	CASSLSGGRISLKDEQFF
TRBV15	16	.	TRBJ2-3	.	TGTGCCACCAGCAGAGTTTTGAGAGACCCAACAGATACGCAGTATTTT	CATSRVLRDPTDTQYF
TRBV6-5	13	many	TRBJ2-5	.	TGTGCCAGCAGTTACGTTAGAGGGGAGACCCAGTACTTC	CASSYVRGETQYF
TRBV20-1	18	few	TRBJ2-5	.	TGCAGTGCTAGAGATCCACAGGGAAGTGATTGGTACCAAGAGACCCAGTACTTC	CSARDPQGSDWYQETQYF
TRBV7-6	14	.	TRBJ2-5	.	TGTGCCAGCAGCTTATCCTCGACCTTAGAGACCCAGTACTTC	CASSLSSTLETQYF
TRBV29-1	13	.	TRBJ2-1	TRBD1	TGCAGCGTTGTGGACAGGGCGTACAATGAGCAGTTCTTC	CSVVDRAYNEQFF
TRBV28	10	few	TRBJ1-1	.	TGTGCCAGCAGGCGGGGCGAAGCTTTCTTT	CASRRGEAFF
TRBV3-1	14	.	TRBJ1-2	.	TGTGCCAGCAGCCAGGCTAAGGGGGGAAATGGCTACACCTTC	CASSQAKGGNGYTF
TRBV2	14	few	TRBJ1-1	.	TGTGCCAGCAGTGTTCGGACAGAGAACACTGAAGCTTTCTTT	CASSVRTENTEAFF
TRBV4-3	14	.	TRBJ2-3	TRBD2	TGCGCCAGCAGCCCTAGCGGGAGTCCAGATACGCAGTATTTT	CASSPSGSPDTQYF
TRBV19	16	.	TRBJ1-1	TRBD1	TGTGCCAGTAGTCCCCGGGACAGGGGAAGGAACACTGAAGCTTTCTTT	CASSPRDRGRNTEAFF
TRBV12-3/TRBV12-4	15	few	TRBJ1-5	.	TGTGCCAGCAGTCGCAGGGCAGCTAGCAATCAGCCCCAGCATTTT	CASSRRAASNQPQHF
TRBV7-2	14	.	TRBJ1-2	.	TGTGCCAGCAGCCTCAGGGTCACTAACTATGGCTACACCTTC	CASSLRVTNYGYTF
TRBV13	15	.	TRBJ2-1	TRBD2	TGTGCCAGCAGCTTAGGCGCGGGAGCCTACAATGAGCAGTTCTTC	CASSLGAGAYNEQFF
TRBV20-1	14	.	TRBJ2-7	.	TGCAGTGCTAGAGTAGGGGCAAGCTCCTACGAGCAGTACTTC	CSARVGASSYEQYF
TRBV28	12	few	TRBJ1-5	.	TGTGCCAGCAGGGAGGGGTCACAGCCCCAGCATTTT	CASREGSQPQHF
TRBV20-1	14	many	TRBJ1-5	.	TGCAGTGCTAGTCAAGGGCAGGGGATGCAGCCCCAGCATTTT	CSASQGQGMQPQHF
TRBV20-1	16	.	TRBJ2-7	TRBD2	TGCAGTGCTAGAGATGATCTCTACCAGCGGGAGTACGAGCAGTACTTC	CSARDDLYQREYEQYF
TRBV20-1	14	.	TRBJ2-7	.	TGCAGTGCCACCATGTCTGGGAGATCCTACGAGCAGTACTTC	CSATMSGRSYEQYF